Listed here are 2 T cell receptor beta chains from one sample, sequenced in a study of shared clonotypes between healthy human individuals. TCRdb's copy holds only in-frame clones and misses some; the assay was immunoSEQ multiplex PCR. This table has some 2.1 million clones, 85% to 95% appearing once. Sequencing input: naive CD4+ T cells sorted from blood. Subset of the sample: CD45RA+ positively selected. The receptors originated from a man between 18 and 29 years old in good health.

The chain couples TRBV7-2 to TRBJ1-3; D ambiguous. Germline lookup yields CDR1 SGHTA and CDR2 FQGNSA. With 3 bases removed from V and 0 bases from J, the gap between germline ends came to 15 bases. The CDR3 runs 17 residues. In DNA, the CDR3 is TGTGCCAGCAGCTTGGATTCGACGATGGACTCTGGAAACACCATATATTTT. This encodes CASSLDSTMDSGNTIYF.

This chain uses TRBV30 with TRBJ1-2; no firm D call. The CDR3 spans 12 residues. In germline, CDR1 is GTSNPN, CDR2 SVGIG (reference sequence). V lost 5 bases and J 8 bases, leaving 15 bases between the germline ends. The CDR3 loop is CAWARESGGYTF. The CDR3 nucleotides read TGTGCCTGGGCACGTGAGTCGGGCGGCTACACCTTC.